This TCR beta chain was sequenced in a study of CD8+ T cells in alopecia areata. Treatment denoted: oral pan-JAK inhibitor, 5-10 mg twice daily. This CDR3 contains 14 residues. Germline-derived CDR1 and CDR2 are SGHTA and FQGTGA. V lost 4 bases to trimming and J lost 5 bases, with 14 bases between them. Sequencing templates came from extracted RNA that was reverse transcribed into cDNA. The method was immunoSEQ multiplex PCR; TCRdb's version includes in-frame clones alone and lacks a portion of them. The sample carries about 190,000 clones, about 60% recorded once. Source: CD4+ T cells sorted from blood, taken at week 4, from a patient treated with tofacitinib. The origin of this receptor is a human donor with alopecia areata. The genes are TRBV7-3 and TRBJ2-5; D is unclear. In DNA, the CDR3 is TGTGCCAGCAGCTCCAGACCCGGAGTGGAGACCCAGTACTTC. Its translation is CASSSRPGVETQYF.